This T cell receptor beta chain came from a study of OX40 agonist ivuxolimab in advanced cancers. Points from the study as a whole: Certain nonresponders likewise exhibited a low normalized T-cell clonal expansion.

This clone occurred once. Its antigen remains unknown. The repertoire was sequenced with immunoSEQ multiplex PCR; TCRdb's copy has only in-frame clones and lacks some. The sample contains about 26,000 clones, approximately 83% of which appear only once. Autoimmune disease history or systemic immunosuppression meant exclusion. Samples were taken at baseline and on day 1 of cycles 4 and 7. The germline V gene encodes CDR1 LNHNV and CDR2 YYDKDF (reference sequence). The CDR3 is made up of 18 amino acids. After removal of 0 bases from V and 3 bases from J, the junction contained 7 bases not matched to a gene.

The sample was CD4+ or CD8+ T cells sorted from blood, taken in a trial of the OX40 agonist ivuxolimab. The chain uses TRBV15 and TRBJ2-1; TRBD2 aligns across 11 bases. This receptor was taken from an adult with an advanced solid tumor such as melanoma, head and neck, liver or kidney cancer. The CDR3 loop reads CATSRESFSGGGYNEQFF. CDR3 DNA sequence: TGTGCCACCAGCAGAGAGTCATTTAGCGGGGGGGGCTACAATGAGCAGTTCTTC.